A selection of T cell receptor beta chains follows, all from one sample in a study of Tregs in tolerant kidney transplant recipients. Assay used: immunoSEQ multiplex PCR; TCRdb lists only in-frame clones, some missing. The sample has about 94,000 clones; 80% to 95% are singletons. Sample: CD4+ T cells from blood, taken before the transplant. These receptors were taken from a human donor who received a combined kidney and bone marrow transplant. Each CDR3 is given with its conserved first and last residue. Fields, in order: J gene, V gene, D gene, CDR3 protein. A D gene is named only where the DNA matches it firmly.

TRBJ1-5,TRBV2,-,CASSEWTELNQPQHF
TRBJ1-5,TRBV15,-,CATSRDRFDSRVSQPQHF
TRBJ2-3,TRBV29-1,TRBD2,CSVEGTSGSASSTDTQYF
TRBJ2-5,TRBV30,TRBD2,CAWSVASGIETQYF
TRBJ1-6,TRBV10-3,-,CAIRGQPNSPLHF
TRBJ2-1,TRBV15,TRBD1,CATSREGGQGHNEQFF
TRBJ2-1,TRBV18,TRBD2,CASSSGLAGGYNEQFF
TRBJ1-1,TRBV19,TRBD1,CASRKTGDWDTEAFF
TRBJ1-3,TRBV18,TRBD1,CASSPRQGGRNTIYF
TRBJ1-5,TRBV27,-,CASSKTAYQPQHF
TRBJ1-1,TRBV7-9,-,CASSLAFGELNTEAFF
TRBJ2-5,TRBV11-2,-,CASSLKQGVPQYF
TRBJ1-1,TRBV11-2,TRBD1,CASSLLGTANTEAFF
TRBJ2-7,TRBV19,-,CASSIGTYSYEQYF
TRBJ1-5,TRBV5-1,TRBD1,CASSHGQGNQPQHF
TRBJ1-4,TRBV7-3,TRBD1,CAVNPRDSLNEKLFF
TRBJ1-2,TRBV5-1,TRBD1,CASSLGTGRWSGYTF
TRBJ1-6,TRBV11-2,-,CASSFTGTHSPLHF
TRBJ2-3,TRBV4-3,-,CASSQALSLRTDTQYF
TRBJ2-1,TRBV7-9,-,CASSEGLSYNEQFF
-,TRBV2,-,CASSTGYYEQYF
TRBJ2-1,TRBV4-1,TRBD1,CASSQDHLFSTGVVYEQFF
TRBJ1-4,TRBV25-1,TRBD1,CASSERQGLGEKLFF
TRBJ1-2,TRBV18,-,CASSGGPGQGDYGYTF
TRBJ1-1,TRBV19,-,CASSDRPNTEAFF
TRBJ1-2,TRBV30,-,CAWSVGLSYGYTF
TRBJ2-2,TRBV5-4,TRBD2,CASSLGLAGGETGELFF
TRBJ1-2,TRBV5-1,TRBD1,CASSLRTGGDIYGYTF
TRBJ1-1,TRBV29-1,-,CSAGGGDTEAFF